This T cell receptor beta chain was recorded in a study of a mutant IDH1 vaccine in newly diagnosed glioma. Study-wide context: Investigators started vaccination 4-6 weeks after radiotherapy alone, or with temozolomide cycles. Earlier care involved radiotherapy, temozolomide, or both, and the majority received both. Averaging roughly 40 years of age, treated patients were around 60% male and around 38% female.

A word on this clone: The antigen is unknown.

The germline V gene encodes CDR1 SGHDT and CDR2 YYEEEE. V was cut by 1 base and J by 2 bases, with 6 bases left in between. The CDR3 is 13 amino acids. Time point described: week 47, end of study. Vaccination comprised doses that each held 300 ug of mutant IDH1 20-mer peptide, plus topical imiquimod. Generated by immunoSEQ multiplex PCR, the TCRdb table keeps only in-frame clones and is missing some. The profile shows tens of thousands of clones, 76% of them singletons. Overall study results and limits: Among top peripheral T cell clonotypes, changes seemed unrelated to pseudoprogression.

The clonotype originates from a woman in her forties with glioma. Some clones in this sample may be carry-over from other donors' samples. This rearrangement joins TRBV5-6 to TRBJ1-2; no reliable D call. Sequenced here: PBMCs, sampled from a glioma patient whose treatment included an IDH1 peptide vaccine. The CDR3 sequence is CASSLSVNYGYTF. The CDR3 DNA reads TGTGCCAGCAGCTTGTCAGTCAACTATGGCTACACCTTC.